This TCR beta chain is from a study of blood T cells in healthy people across ages. The CDR3 has 14 amino acids. Trimming removed 6 bases from V and 3 bases from J, with 15 bases in between. Germline values: CDR1 MGHRA, CDR2 YSYEKL. There are a few counts of this clonotype. Next came a second PCR, run for roughly 6 to 11 cycles, which used a sample-barcoded 5' primer along with a J-beta primer mix. A tag from a template-switch adaptor with 12 random nucleotides marked each cDNA molecule. TCRdb reprocessed the 5' RACE reads with MiXCR, giving one entry per CDR3 protein. Among about 970,000 distinct CDR3 sequences listed, about 53% were seen once.

The V and J genes are TRBV4-1 and TRBJ2-7; weak D call: TRBD1 (6 bases). The source of this sequence is a woman aged 60-75 years in good health. Sequenced input: blood. CDR3 loop: CASRHRDIGYEQYF. DNA for the CDR3: TGCGCCAGCAGGCATCGGGACATCGGCTACGAGCAGTACTTC.